The present entry profiles one TCR beta chain with its context. Its specificity is unknown. This specimen comes from a study of T cell responses to AZD1222 COVID-19 vaccine. The CDR3 totals 16 residues. With 0 bases removed from V and 3 bases from J, the gap between germline ends came to 14 bases. Germline assignment: CDR1 MGHRA and CDR2 YSYEKL. Generated by immunoSEQ multiplex PCR, the TCRdb table keeps only in-frame clones and is missing some. The table has about 140,000 clones, around 88% seen once. Overall study results and limits: It was only a handful of AZD1222 recipients who were seropositive at baseline.

The chain employs TRBV4-1 and TRBJ1-1, with a possible D match to TRBD1 (6 bases). This TCR derives from an adult in good health. Material: peripheral blood, obtained on day 0 of AZD1222 vaccination. DNA for the CDR3: TGCGCCAGCAGCCAAGATGCGACAGGCCGATACACTGAAGCTTTCTTT. It is translated as CASSQDATGRYTEAFF.